This entry lists 7 T cell receptor beta chains sequenced from one sample in a study of cytomegalovirus exposure and HLA in healthy donors. The PCR was carried out with 60 Vbeta primers and 13 Jbeta primers. The method was immunoSEQ multiplex PCR; TCRdb's version includes in-frame clones alone and lacks a portion of them. The data contain roughly 230,000 clones, around 84% of them singletons. The sample was PBMCs. Source of these receptors: a girl aged 2-9 years in good health and CMV-seronegative.

The chain couples TRBV5-4 to TRBJ1-6, with 8 bases that match TRBD1. V was pared by 1 base and J by 9 bases, with 0 bases of the junction left unmatched. The CDR3 loop spans 13 amino acids. Germline loops: CDR1 SGHNT, CDR2 YYREEE (reference sequence). The CDR3 sequence: CASSLTGGSPLHF. Here the CDR3 DNA reads TGTGCCAGCAGCTTGACAGGGGGTTCACCCCTCCACTTT.

The rearrangement joins TRBV5-1 to TRBJ1-2; the match to TRBD1 covers 9 bases. The CDR3 is 17 amino acids. Germline V gene data show CDR1 as SGHRS and CDR2 as YFSETQ. The trim removed 4 bases at V and 0 bases at J, leaving 10 bases unmatched. Here the CDR3 reads CASSLTGQGPANYGYTF. In DNA form, the CDR3 reads TGCGCCAGCAGCCTGACGGGACAGGGTCCAGCTAACTATGGCTACACCTTC. Looking up the rest from reference TRBV5-1 and TRBJ1-2 gives the full variable domain: KAGVTQTPRYLIKTRGQQVTLSCSPISGHRSVSWYQQTPGQGLQFLFEYFSETQRNKGNFPGRFSGRQFSNSRSEMNVSTLELGDSALYLCASSLTGQGPANYGYTFGSGTRLTVV.

The J gene is TRBJ2-1, the V gene TRBV27; 14 bases line up with TRBD2. Looked up from germline, CDR1 is MNHEY and CDR2 is SMNVEV (reference sequence). With V trimmed by 1 base and J by 9 bases, 11 bases remained unmatched. The CDR3 length is 18 residues. The CDR3 bases are TGTGCCAGCAGTTTATTCCCTCGGACTAGCGGGGGGCCAGGTGAGCAGTTCTTC. As protein: CASSLFPRTSGGPGEQFF.

This chain uses TRBV19 with TRBJ1-4; a possible D gene is TRBD1 (5 bases). The germline gives CDR1 LNHDA, CDR2 SQIVND (reference sequence). V gave up 6 bases and J gave up 5 bases, with 19 bases separating them. The CDR3 runs 16 residues. The CDR3 nucleotides read TGTGCCAGTAGAGTCCTTGGGGGGACGGCGAATGAAAAACTGTTTTTT. As protein: CASRVLGGTANEKLFF.

V usage is TRBV29-1 and J usage is TRBJ2-1; D is ambiguous. Germline-derived CDR1 and CDR2 are SQVTM and ANQGSEA. V was shortened by 5 bases and J by 4 bases, with 12 bases between the two germline ends. The CDR3 spans 13 residues. The CDR3 sequence is CSVTQTHYNEQFF. CDR3 in DNA: TGCAGCGTTACCCAGACACATTACAATGAGCAGTTCTTC.

This chain uses TRBV5-1 with TRBJ1-4, with TRBD1 identical over 9 bases. Trimming removed 6 bases from V and 2 bases from J; junction bases left unmatched: 14. CDR3 length: 18 amino acids. The germline CDR1 and CDR2 sequences are SGHRS and YFSETQ. The CDR3 DNA follows: TGCGCCAGCACCCTCTCAGGACAGGGGTGGAGGACTAATGAAAAACTGTTTTTT. It specifies CASTLSGQGWRTNEKLFF.

This clone came up once. The chain is built from TRBV11-2 and TRBJ2-7; D ambiguous. Germline CDR1 and CDR2: SGHAT and FQNNGV. Trimming took off 0 bases at V and 0 bases at J, with 9 bases between the two ends. CDR3 length: 15 residues. The CDR3 sequence is CASSLESPSSYEQYF. CDR3 nucleotides: TGTGCCAGCAGCTTAGAAAGTCCGAGCTCCTACGAGCAGTACTTC.